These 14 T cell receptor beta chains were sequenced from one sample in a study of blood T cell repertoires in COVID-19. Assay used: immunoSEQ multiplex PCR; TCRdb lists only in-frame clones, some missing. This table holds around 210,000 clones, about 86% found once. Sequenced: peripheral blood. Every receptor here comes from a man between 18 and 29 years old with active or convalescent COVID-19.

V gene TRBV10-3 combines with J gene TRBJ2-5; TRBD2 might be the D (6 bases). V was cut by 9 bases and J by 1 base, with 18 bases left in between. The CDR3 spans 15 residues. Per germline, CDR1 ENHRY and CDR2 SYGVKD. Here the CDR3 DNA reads TGTGCCATGAGTACACCGGGACTGGGCCAAGAGACCCAGTACTTC. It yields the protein CAMSTPGLGQETQYF.

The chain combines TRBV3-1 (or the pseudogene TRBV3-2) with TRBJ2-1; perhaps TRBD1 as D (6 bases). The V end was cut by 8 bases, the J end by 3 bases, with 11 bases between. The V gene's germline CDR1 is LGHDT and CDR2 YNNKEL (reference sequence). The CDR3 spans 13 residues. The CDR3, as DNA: TGTGCCAGCTCCCTAGGGGGCTACAATGAGCAGTTCTTC. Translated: CASSLGGYNEQFF.

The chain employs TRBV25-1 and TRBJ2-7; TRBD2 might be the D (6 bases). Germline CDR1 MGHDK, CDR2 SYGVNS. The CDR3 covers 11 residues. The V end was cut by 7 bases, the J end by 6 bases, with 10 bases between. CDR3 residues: CASIGGGEQYF. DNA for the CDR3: TGTGCCAGCATTGGGGGAGGCGAGCAGTACTTC.

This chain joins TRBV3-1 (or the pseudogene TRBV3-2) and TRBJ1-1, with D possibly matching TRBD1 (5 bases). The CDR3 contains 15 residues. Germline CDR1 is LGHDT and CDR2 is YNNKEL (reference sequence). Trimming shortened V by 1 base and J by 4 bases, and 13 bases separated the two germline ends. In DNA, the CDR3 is TGTGCCAGCAGCCAAGGGCCCGCGGGGGGCACTGAAGCTTTCTTT. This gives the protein CASSQGPAGGTEAFF.

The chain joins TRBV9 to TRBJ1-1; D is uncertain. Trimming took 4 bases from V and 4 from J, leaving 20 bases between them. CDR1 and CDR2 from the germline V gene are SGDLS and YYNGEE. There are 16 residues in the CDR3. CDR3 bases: TGTGCCAGCAGCACCTTTGGTCCGACGGGTGGCACTGAAGCTTTCTTT. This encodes CASSTFGPTGGTEAFF. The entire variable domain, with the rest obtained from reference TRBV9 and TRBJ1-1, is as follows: DSGVTQTPKHLITATGQRVTLRCSPRSGDLSVYWYQQSLDQGLQFLIQYYNGEERAKGNILERFSAQQFPDLHSELNLSSLELGDSALYFCASSTFGPTGGTEAFFGQGTRLTVV.

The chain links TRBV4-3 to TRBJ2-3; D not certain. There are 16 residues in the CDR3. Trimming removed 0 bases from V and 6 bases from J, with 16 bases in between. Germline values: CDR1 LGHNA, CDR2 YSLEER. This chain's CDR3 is CASSQDSSLYKDTQYF. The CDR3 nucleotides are TGCGCCAGCAGCCAAGATAGCTCGCTCTACAAGGATACGCAGTATTTT.

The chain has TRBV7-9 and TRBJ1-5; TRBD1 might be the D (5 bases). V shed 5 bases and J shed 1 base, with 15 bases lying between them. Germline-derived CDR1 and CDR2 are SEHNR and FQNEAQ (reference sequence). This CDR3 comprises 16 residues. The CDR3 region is CASSLGPGRSNQPQHF. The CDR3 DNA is TGTGCCAGCAGCCTAGGGCCAGGGAGGAGCAATCAGCCCCAGCATTTT. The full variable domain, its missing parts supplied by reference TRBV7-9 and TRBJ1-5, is DTGVSQNPRHKITKRGQNVTFRCDPISEHNRLYWYRQTLGQGPEFLTYFQNEAQLEKSRLLSDRFSAERPKGSFSTLEIQRTEQGDSAMYLCASSLGPGRSNQPQHFGDGTRLSIL.

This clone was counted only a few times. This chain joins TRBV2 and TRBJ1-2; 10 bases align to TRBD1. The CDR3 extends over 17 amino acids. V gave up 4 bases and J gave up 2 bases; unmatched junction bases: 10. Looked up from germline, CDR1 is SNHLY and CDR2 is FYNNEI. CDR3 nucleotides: TGTGCCAGCAGTGGCGCGTTTGGGACAGGGGACAACTATGGCTACACCTTC. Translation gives CASSGAFGTGDNYGYTF.

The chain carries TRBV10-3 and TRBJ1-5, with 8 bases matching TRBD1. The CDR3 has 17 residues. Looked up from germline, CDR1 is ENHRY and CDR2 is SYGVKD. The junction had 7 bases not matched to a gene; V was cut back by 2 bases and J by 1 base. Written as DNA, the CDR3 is TGTGCCATCAGTGAGGCTGCAGGGGGCTACAGCAATCAGCCCCAGCATTTT. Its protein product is CAISEAAGGYSNQPQHF.

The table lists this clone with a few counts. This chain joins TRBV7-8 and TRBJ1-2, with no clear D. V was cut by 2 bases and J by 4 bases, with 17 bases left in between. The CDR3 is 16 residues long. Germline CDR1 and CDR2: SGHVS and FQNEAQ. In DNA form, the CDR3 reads TGTGCCAGCAGCTTACCGGCCGGGAGTCCGGGCTATGGCTACACCTTC. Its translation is CASSLPAGSPGYGYTF.

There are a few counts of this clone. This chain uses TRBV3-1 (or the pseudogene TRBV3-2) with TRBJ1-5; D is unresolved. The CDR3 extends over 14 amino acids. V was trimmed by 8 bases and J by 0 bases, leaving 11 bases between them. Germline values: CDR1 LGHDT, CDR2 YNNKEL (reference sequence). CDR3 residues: CASGAGNSNQPQHF. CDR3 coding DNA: TGTGCCAGCGGTGCAGGTAATAGCAATCAGCCCCAGCATTTT.

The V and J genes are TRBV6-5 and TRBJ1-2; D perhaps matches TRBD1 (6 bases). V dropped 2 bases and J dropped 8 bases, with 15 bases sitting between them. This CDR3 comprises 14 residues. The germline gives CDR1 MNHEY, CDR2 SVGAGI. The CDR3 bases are TGTGCCAGCAGTTACCGTCAGGGGATGGGAGGCTACACCTTC. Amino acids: CASSYRQGMGGYTF.

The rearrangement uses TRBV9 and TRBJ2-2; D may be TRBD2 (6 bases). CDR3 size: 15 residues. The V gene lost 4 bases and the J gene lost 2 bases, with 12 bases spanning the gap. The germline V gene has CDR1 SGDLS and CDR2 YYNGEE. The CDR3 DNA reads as TGTGCCAGCAGCCCCGGGAGCCAAAACACCGGGGAGCTGTTTTTT. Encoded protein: CASSPGSQNTGELFF.

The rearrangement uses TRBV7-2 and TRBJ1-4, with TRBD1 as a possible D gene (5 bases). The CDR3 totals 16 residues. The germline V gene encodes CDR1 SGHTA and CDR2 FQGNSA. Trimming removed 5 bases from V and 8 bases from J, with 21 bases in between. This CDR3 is CASSPELMGEGEKLFF. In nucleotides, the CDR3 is TGTGCCAGCAGCCCTGAGCTTATGGGGGAGGGCGAAAAACTGTTTTTT. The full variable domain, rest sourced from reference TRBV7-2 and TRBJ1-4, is GAGVSQSPSNKVTEKGKDVELRCDPISGHTALYWYRQSLGQGLEFLIYFQGNSAPDKSGLPSDRFSAERTGGSVSTLTIQRTQQEDSAVYLCASSPELMGEGEKLFFGSGTQLSVL.